The entry below describes one T cell receptor (beta chain). Its target is unknown. The entry originates in a study of OX40 agonist ivuxolimab in advanced cancers. Overall study context: Given to patients was ivuxolimab, an agonistic anti-OX40 (CD134) antibody. Dose-escalation patients were diagnosed with hepatocellular carcinoma, melanoma, renal cell cancer or head and neck cancer. Males comprised 75% to 90% of the group, whose mean age was approximately 60 years (range 23 to 79). Study-level results: With doses of 0.1 to 3.0 mg/kg, CD4+ and CD8+ blood T cells had undergone clonal expansion by week 6.

Germline trimming cut 2 bases from V and 8 bases from J; bases unmatched to any gene: 14. CDR3 size: 17 residues. Germline V gives CDR1 SGHRS, CDR2 YFSETQ. The method was immunoSEQ multiplex PCR; TCRdb's version includes in-frame clones alone and lacks a portion of them. The profile covers around 70,000 clones, with about 90% appearing a single time and 2.5% to 3.5% taken by the ten largest. The V call is TRBV5-1, the J call TRBJ2-2, with 8 bases lining up with TRBD2. The sample here was CD4+ or CD8+ T cells sorted from blood, taken in a trial of the OX40 agonist ivuxolimab. The sequence came from an adult with an advanced solid tumor such as melanoma, head and neck, liver or kidney cancer. CDR3 in amino acids: CASSFSGAGGAGGELFF. The CDR3 DNA sequence: TGCGCCAGCAGCTTTTCGGGAGCCGGGGGGGCCGGAGGGGAGCTGTTTTTT.